These T cell receptor beta chains were read from a single sample in a study of T cells after yellow fever vaccination. TCRdb independently ran MiXCR on the 5' RACE reads; one entry per CDR3 protein. The sample lists more than 350,000 distinct CDR3 sequences, around 10% occurring once. Material: PBMCs, obtained on the day of the first yellow fever vaccination. All receptors come from a man aged 18 to 29 who received the YFV17D yellow fever vaccine. Each CDR3 is given with its conserved first and last residue. Fields, in order: J gene, V gene, CDR3 protein.

TRBJ2-2 TRBV11-2 CASSFRDRDTGELFF
TRBJ2-7 TRBV5-1 CASSLSASGGAYEQYF
TRBJ2-5 TRBV12-3/TRBV12-4 CASSLTVRGREETQYF
TRBJ1-2 TRBV12-3/TRBV12-4 CASSLKLGGISDGYTF
TRBJ2-7 TRBV29-1 CSVAPGGEQYF
TRBJ2-3 TRBV5-1 CASSSFTGADTQYF
TRBJ2-1 TRBV9 CASSGATGSYNEQFF
TRBJ2-6 TRBV7-2 CASAEWTGANVLTF
TRBJ2-1 TRBV4-1 CASSQRQASDEQFF
TRBJ2-2 TRBV7-2 CASSFWLAGGETGELFF
TRBJ2-7 TRBV29-1 CSGQDTRSSYEQYF
TRBJ2-7 TRBV20-1 CSASPVIVGSSYEQYF
TRBJ2-3 TRBV6-5 CASSYRTGAGTDTQYF
TRBJ2-2 TRBV5-1 CASSLAPDGGELFF
TRBJ2-7 TRBV29-1 CSALGGVHSSYEQYF
TRBJ1-5 TRBV20-1 CSARAGTGRGRPQHF
TRBJ2-5 TRBV7-2 CASSLYLRTQYF
TRBJ1-2 TRBV27 CASSWVGSPYGYTF
TRBJ1-2 TRBV6-1 CASSLRQAGGGYTF
TRBJ1-5 TRBV5-1 CASSSLPGDNQPQHF
TRBJ1-2 TRBV5-4 CASSPGGDNYGYTF
TRBJ1-4 TRBV6-5 CASSYSGVNEKLFF
TRBJ1-6 TRBV3-1 CASSQVRTLSSTPLHF
TRBJ1-6 TRBV7-2 CASSWAGNSPLHF
TRBJ2-2 TRBV7-2 CASRRTGGNVELFF
TRBJ2-2 TRBV18 CASSPLSPPGELFF
TRBJ2-4 TRBV4-3 CASSPLLWGQGAIAKNIQYF
TRBJ2-2 TRBV27 CASSFGRFSRGYTGELFF
TRBJ1-2 TRBV4-3 CASSQDGGRGYTF
TRBJ1-2 TRBV20-1 CSAYTLPTGVYGYTF
TRBJ2-4 TRBV2 CASSEGGRGKNIQYF